This TCR beta chain was retrieved from a study of blood T cell repertoires in COVID-19. Profiling relied on immunoSEQ multiplex PCR, and the TCRdb table lists in-frame clones only, not all of them. The sample has about 26,000 clones, less than 85% seen once. CDR3 size: 17 residues. With 4 bases clipped from V and 4 bases from J, the junction kept 6 bases outside the gene matches. Germline CDR1 and CDR2: MNHEY and SVGEGT. The TCR sequence derives from a human donor in a cohort sampled during active COVID-19. The chain links TRBV6-2 or TRBV6-3 to TRBJ2-5, with 16 bases matching TRBD2. The sequencing input was peripheral blood. CDR3 sequence (DNA): TGTGCCAGCAGTTCCGGGACTAGCGGGGGGGTCGGAGAGACCCAGTACTTC. Encoded protein: CASSSGTSGGVGETQYF.